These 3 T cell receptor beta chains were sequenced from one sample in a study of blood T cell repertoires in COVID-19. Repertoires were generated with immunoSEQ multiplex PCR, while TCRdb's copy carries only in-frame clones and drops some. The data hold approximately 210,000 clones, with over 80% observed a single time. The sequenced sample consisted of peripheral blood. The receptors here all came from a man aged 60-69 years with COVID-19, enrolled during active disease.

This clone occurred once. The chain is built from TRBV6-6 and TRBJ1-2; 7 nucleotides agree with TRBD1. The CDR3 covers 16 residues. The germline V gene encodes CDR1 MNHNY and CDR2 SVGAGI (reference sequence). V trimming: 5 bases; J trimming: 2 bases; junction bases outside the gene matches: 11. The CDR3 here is CASSTLKDRSNYGYTF. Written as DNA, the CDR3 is TGTGCCAGCAGTACTCTAAAGGACAGGAGCAACTATGGCTACACCTTC.

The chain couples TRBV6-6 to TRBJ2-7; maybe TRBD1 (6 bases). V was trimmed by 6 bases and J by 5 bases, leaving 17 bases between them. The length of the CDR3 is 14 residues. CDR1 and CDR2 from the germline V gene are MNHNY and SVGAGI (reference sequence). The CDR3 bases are TGTGCCAGCAGAAAAGGACAGACTATACACGAGCAGTACTTC. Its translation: CASRKGQTIHEQYF.

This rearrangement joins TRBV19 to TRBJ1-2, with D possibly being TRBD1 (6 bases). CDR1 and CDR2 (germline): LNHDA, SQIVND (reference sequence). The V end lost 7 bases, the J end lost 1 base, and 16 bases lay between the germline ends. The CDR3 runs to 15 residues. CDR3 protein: CASTLGQLLNYGYTF. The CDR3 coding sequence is TGTGCCAGTACTCTCGGACAGCTTCTTAACTATGGCTACACCTTC.